A selection of T cell receptor beta chains follows, all from one sample in a study of immune evolution from preneoplasia to lung adenocarcinoma. Assay used: immunoSEQ multiplex PCR; TCRdb lists only in-frame clones, some missing. The sample consists of about 8,200 clones, about four fifths of them appearing once. The material sequenced was FFPE minimally invasive lung adenocarcinoma tissue. These receptor sequences come from a person aged 70 to 79 with lung adenocarcinoma. The CDR3 runs from the conserved cysteine through the conserved F or W. The D gene is left open where the match is weak. Clone sizes are given selectively: once, few, many, or a class where the clone is expanded.

J	D	V	size	DNA	CDR3
TRBJ2-1	TRBD1	TRBV28	.	TGTGCCAGCAACTCCGGAGGACAGGGTATGAATGAGCAGTTCTTC	CASNSGGQGMNEQFF
TRBJ2-3	.	TRBV5-1	.	TGCGCCAGCAGCTATAGGGCGCGAAGCACAGATACGCAGTATTTT	CASSYRARSTDTQYF
TRBJ2-7	.	TRBV5-4	.	TGTGCCAGCAGCTTGTCAGGCCTCACCTACGAGCAGTACTTC	CASSLSGLTYEQYF
TRBJ1-3	TRBD1	TRBV30	.	TGTGCCTGGAGCCACACCCGGAGACAGGGTCGAAACACCATATATTTT	CAWSHTRRQGRNTIYF
TRBJ2-3	.	TRBV5-1	.	TGCGTCAGCAGTCTACTAGCCGCCCCGAATTCGGAGGATACGCAGTATTTT	CVSSLLAAPNSEDTQYF
TRBJ1-2	TRBD1	TRBV29-1	.	TGCAGCGTTGGGGGGGACAGGGGGCTCTACACACACACCTTC	CSVGGDRGLYTHTF
TRBJ2-7	TRBD1	TRBV2	.	TGTGCCAGCAGTGAGGACAGGGTGGATCTTTACGAGCAGTACTTC	CASSEDRVDLYEQYF
TRBJ1-2	.	TRBV6-5	.	TGTGCCATCTCGCCGACAGCCTCCTATGGCTACACCTTC	CAISPTASYGYTF
TRBJ1-6	TRBD1	TRBV2	few	TGTGCCAGCAGCCTGGGACAGAAGGATTCACCCCTCCACTTT	CASSLGQKDSPLHF
TRBJ1-4	TRBD1	TRBV19	once	TGTGCCAGTAGCCGGACAGGGCCCACCTCAACTAATGAAAAACTGTTTTTT	CASSRTGPTSTNEKLFF
TRBJ1-3	.	TRBV5-1	once	TGCGCCAGCAGCTTTAGTCCGTGGCAGGAGCTCTCTGGAAACACCATATATTTT	CASSFSPWQELSGNTIYF
TRBJ1-4	TRBD1	TRBV27	once	TGTGCCAGCGGGAGACAGGGGTCAACTAATGAAAAACTGTTTTTT	CASGRQGSTNEKLFF
TRBJ2-1	.	TRBV2	few	TGTGCCAGCAGGACGGAGGGCAATGAGCAGTTCTTC	CASRTEGNEQFF
TRBJ1-2	.	TRBV9	few	TGTGCCAGCAGCGTAGCTCAGGAGGGTGGCTACACCTTC	CASSVAQEGGYTF
TRBJ2-4	.	TRBV6-5	once	TGTGCCAGCAGTTGGAGCGGTCCCAAAAACATTCAGTACTTC	CASSWSGPKNIQYF
TRBJ2-5	TRBD2	TRBV6-5	.	TGTGCCAGCAGTTCTAGCGGACCAGCCCAAGAGACCCAGTACTTC	CASSSSGPAQETQYF
TRBJ2-1	.	TRBV10-1	few	TGCGCCAGCAGTGAGTCCCGCTACAATGAGCAGTTCTTC	CASSESRYNEQFF
TRBJ2-1	TRBD2	TRBV11-2	.	TGTGCCAGCAGCTTAGGTGTAAGGGGACTAGCGGGGGGCAATGAGCAGTTCTTC	CASSLGVRGLAGGNEQFF
TRBJ2-7	TRBD2	TRBV4-1	.	TGCGCCAGCAGCCAAGATGGTACAGCGGGGTCCTACGAGCAGTACTTC	CASSQDGTAGSYEQYF
TRBJ2-7	TRBD1	TRBV2	.	TGTGCCAGCAGGTCCCAGGGGGCTTCCTACGAGCAGTACTTC	CASRSQGASYEQYF
TRBJ2-1	TRBD1	TRBV6-6	.	TGTGCCAGCAGCCGCCGGACAGGGGGCAATGAGCAGTTCTTC	CASSRRTGGNEQFF
TRBJ1-2	TRBD1	TRBV30	few	TGTGCCTGGAGTGTTTCGACAGGGTCAAGCTACACCTTC	CAWSVSTGSSYTF
TRBJ2-1	.	TRBV28	.	TGTGCCGCTGGTCGGGGGCAGTTCTTC	CAAGRGQFF
TRBJ2-2	.	TRBV7-2	.	TGTGCCAGCAGCCCACAGGGGAACACCGGGGAGCTGTTTTTT	CASSPQGNTGELFF
TRBJ1-1	.	TRBV28	.	TGTGCCAGCAGTTTAGGGGGGACACGAGAGGATGCTTTCTTT	CASSLGGTREDAFF
TRBJ2-7	.	TRBV13	.	TGTGCCAGCAGCTTAACGCATGGAGTGGGTGAGCAGTACTTC	CASSLTHGVGEQYF
TRBJ1-1	.	TRBV27	.	TGTGCCAGCAGTTTGTCGGCATGGTATACTGAAGCTTTCTTT	CASSLSAWYTEAFF
TRBJ2-7	.	TRBV27	.	TGTGCCAGCAGCCAACCCGGGGGGCGGCACGAGCAGTACTTC	CASSQPGGRHEQYF
TRBJ2-6	TRBD1	TRBV28	.	TGTGCCAGCAGTTTGAGGGACAGGGACAACGTCCTGACTTTC	CASSLRDRDNVLTF
TRBJ2-5	.	TRBV5-1	.	TGCGCCAGCACCACTTTAGGACGGAGTGAAGAGACCCAGTACTTC	CASTTLGRSEETQYF
TRBJ1-1	.	TRBV29-1	few	TGCAGCGGTCGGGACACTGAAGCTTTCTTT	CSGRDTEAFF
TRBJ2-3	.	TRBV20-1	.	TGCAGTGCCAGGGGCACAGATACGCAGTATTTT	CSARGTDTQYF
TRBJ1-1	TRBD1	TRBV29-1	once	TGCAGCGCCCGACAGGGGAACACTGAAGCTTTCTTT	CSARQGNTEAFF
TRBJ1-2	TRBD1	TRBV11-1	.	TGTGCCAGCAGCTTCACGACAGGGGGTAGGGGCTACACCTTC	CASSFTTGGRGYTF
TRBJ1-1	.	TRBV7-2	.	TGTGCCAGCAGCTTGGCGGGGGCGAAAACTGAAGCTTTCTTT	CASSLAGAKTEAFF
TRBJ2-3	TRBD2	TRBV7-9	.	TGTGCCAGCAGCTCGGCGGGAGGCGCCACAGATACGCAGTATTTT	CASSSAGGATDTQYF
TRBJ1-5	.	TRBV27	.	TGTGCCAGCAGTTACAGGCATGATCAGCCCCAGCATTTT	CASSYRHDQPQHF
TRBJ1-3	.	TRBV30	once	TGTGCCTGGAAAAGGGCTGGAAACACCATATATTTT	CAWKRAGNTIYF
TRBJ2-1	TRBD2	TRBV6-4	.	TGTGCCAGCAGTGGAGGGAGCGGGAGCTCCTACAATGAGCAGTTCTTC	CASSGGSGSSYNEQFF
TRBJ2-2	.	TRBV6-1	.	TGTGCCAGCACAAGGCCAGGTGTGCTAGGGGAGCTGTTTTTT	CASTRPGVLGELFF
TRBJ1-1	TRBD1	TRBV6-6	.	TGTGCCAGCCTAACCCCCGGGACAGGCCAACTTACTGAAGCTTTCTTT	CASLTPGTGQLTEAFF
TRBJ1-2	.	TRBV6-5	.	TGTGCCAGCAGTTACAGGCCGAACTATGGCTACACCTTC	CASSYRPNYGYTF
TRBJ1-5	.	TRBV6-5	.	TGTGCCAGCAGTTACTCGTTCTTCGGTGACCAGCCCCAGCATTTT	CASSYSFFGDQPQHF
TRBJ1-1	.	TRBV11-1	.	TGTGCCAGCAGCTGGTCCGGGACGGTGAACACTGAAGCTTTCTTT	CASSWSGTVNTEAFF
TRBJ2-1	.	TRBV11-2	.	TGTGCCAGCAGCTTAGGCCCCAGAGGGAGATCCTACAATGAGCAGTTCTTC	CASSLGPRGRSYNEQFF
TRBJ1-6	.	TRBV14	.	TGTGCCAGCAGCCAAGATTCCCTCAATTCACCCCTCCACTTT	CASSQDSLNSPLHF
TRBJ2-5	.	TRBV14	.	TGTGCCAGCAGCCAATCGGAGACCCAGTACTTC	CASSQSETQYF